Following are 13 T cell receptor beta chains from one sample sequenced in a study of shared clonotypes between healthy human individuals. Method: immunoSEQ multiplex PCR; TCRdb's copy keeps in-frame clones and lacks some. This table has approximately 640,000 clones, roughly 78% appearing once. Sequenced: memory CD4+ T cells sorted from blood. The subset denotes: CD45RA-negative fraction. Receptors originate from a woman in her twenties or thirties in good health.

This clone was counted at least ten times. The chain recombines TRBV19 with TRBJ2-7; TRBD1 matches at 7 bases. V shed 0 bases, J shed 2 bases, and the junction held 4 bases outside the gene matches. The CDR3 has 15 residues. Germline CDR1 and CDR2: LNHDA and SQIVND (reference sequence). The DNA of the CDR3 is TGTGCCAGTAGTATAGAGGGGACAGCAACCTACGAGCAGTACTTC. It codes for CASSIEGTATYEQYF.

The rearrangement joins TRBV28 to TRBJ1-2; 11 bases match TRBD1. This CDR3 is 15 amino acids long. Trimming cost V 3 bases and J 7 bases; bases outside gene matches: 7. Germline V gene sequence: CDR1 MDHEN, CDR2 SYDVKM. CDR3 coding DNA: TGTGCCAGCAGTTTTGCCGGACAGGGGGCGGCTGGCTACACCTTC. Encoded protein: CASSFAGQGAAGYTF.

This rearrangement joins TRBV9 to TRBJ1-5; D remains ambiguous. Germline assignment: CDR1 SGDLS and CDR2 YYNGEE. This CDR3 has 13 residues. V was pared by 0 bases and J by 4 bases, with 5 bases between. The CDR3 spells CASSVGTNQPQHF. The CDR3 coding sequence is TGTGCCAGCAGCGTAGGGACTAATCAGCCCCAGCATTTT.

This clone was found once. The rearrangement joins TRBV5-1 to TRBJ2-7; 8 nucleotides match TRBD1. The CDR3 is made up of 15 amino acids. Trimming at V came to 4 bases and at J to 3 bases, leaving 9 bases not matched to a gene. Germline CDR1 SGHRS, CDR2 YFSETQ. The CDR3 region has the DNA TGCGCCAGCAGCGACCGGACAGGGTCGATCTACGAGCAGTACTTC. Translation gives CASSDRTGSIYEQYF.

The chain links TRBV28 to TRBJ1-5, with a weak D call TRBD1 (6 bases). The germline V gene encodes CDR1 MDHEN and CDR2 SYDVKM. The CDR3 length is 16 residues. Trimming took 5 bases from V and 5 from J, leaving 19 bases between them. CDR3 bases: TGTGCCAGCAGTCCCTCCGGGCAGGGGCGCTATCAGCCCCAGCATTTT. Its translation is CASSPSGQGRYQPQHF.

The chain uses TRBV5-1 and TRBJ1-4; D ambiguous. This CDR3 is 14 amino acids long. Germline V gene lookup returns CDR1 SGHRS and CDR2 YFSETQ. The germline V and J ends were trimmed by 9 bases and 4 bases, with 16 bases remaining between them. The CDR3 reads CATSVGGNNEKLFF. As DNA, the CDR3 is TGCGCCACCTCGGTTGGTGGTAATAATGAAAAACTGTTTTTT.

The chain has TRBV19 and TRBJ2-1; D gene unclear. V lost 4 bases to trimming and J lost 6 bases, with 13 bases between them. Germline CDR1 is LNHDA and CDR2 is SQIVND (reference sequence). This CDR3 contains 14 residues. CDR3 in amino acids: CASSSQRPSNEQFF. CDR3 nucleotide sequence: TGTGCCAGTAGTAGCCAACGGCCGTCCAATGAGCAGTTCTTC.

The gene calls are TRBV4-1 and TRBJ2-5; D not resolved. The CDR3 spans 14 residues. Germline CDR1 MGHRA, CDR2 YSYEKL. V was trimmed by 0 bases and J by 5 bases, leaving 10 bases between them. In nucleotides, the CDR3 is TGCGCCAGCAGCCAAGAACCCCCCCGTGAGACCCAGTACTTC. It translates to CASSQEPPRETQYF.

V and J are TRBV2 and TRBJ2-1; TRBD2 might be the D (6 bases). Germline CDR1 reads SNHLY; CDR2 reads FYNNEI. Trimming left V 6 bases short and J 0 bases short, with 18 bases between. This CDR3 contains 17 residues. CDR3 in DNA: TGTGCCAGCAGCGCCCCCCGGGGGTCCAGCTCCTACAATGAGCAGTTCTTC. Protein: CASSAPRGSSSYNEQFF. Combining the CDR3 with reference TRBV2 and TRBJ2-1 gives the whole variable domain EPEVTQTPSHQVTQMGQEVILRCVPISNHLYFYWYRQILGQKVEFLVSFYNNEISEKSEIFDDQFSVERPDGSNFTLKIRSTKLEDSAMYFCASSAPRGSSSYNEQFFGPGTRLTVL.

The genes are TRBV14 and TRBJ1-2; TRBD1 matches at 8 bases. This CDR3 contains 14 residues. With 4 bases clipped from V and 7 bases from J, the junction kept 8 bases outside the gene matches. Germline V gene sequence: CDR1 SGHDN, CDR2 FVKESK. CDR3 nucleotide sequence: TGTGCCAGCAGCCCCGACAGGGGCTTTCGTGGCTACACCTTC. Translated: CASSPDRGFRGYTF.

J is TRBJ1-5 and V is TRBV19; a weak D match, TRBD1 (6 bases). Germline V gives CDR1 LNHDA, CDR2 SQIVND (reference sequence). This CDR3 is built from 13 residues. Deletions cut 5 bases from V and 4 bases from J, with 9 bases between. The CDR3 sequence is CASSWQGNQPQHF. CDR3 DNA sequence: TGTGCCAGTAGTTGGCAGGGGAATCAGCCCCAGCATTTT.

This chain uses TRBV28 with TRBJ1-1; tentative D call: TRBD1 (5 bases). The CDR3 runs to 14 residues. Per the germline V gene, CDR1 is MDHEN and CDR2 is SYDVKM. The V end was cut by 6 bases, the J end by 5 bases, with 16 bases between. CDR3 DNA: TGTGCCAGCAGGTCAGGGATTAGGAAGACTGAAGCTTTCTTT. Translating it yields CASRSGIRKTEAFF.

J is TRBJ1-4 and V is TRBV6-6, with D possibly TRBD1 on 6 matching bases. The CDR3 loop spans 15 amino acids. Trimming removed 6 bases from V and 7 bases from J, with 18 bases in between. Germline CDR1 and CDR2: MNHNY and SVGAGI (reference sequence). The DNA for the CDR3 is TGTGCCAGCAGCCCCGGGACGGGGGCGCGTGAAAAACTGTTTTTT. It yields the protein CASSPGTGAREKLFF.